One sample yielded the 27 T cell receptor beta chains listed below, sequenced in a study of T-cell memory formation after mild COVID-19. MiXCR, applied by TCRdb to the 5' RACE reads, yields one record per CDR3 protein. Of roughly 100,000 distinct CDR3 sequences in the sample, around an eighth are singletons; the top ten hold around 27%. Sequenced material: PBMCs or a T cell subset sorted from them (not recorded which). The receptors here all came from an adult woman who had mild COVID-19 (a few samples of this study predate the infection). Cell type and time point are not known.

The rearrangement uses TRBV3-1 and TRBJ2-7; a weak D match, TRBD1 (6 bases). This CDR3 is built from 13 residues. V gave up 0 bases and J gave up 7 bases, with 10 bases separating them. The V gene's germline CDR1 is LGHDT and CDR2 YNNKEL (reference sequence). CDR3 loop: CASSQDNRVEQYF. The CDR3 region has the DNA TGTGCCAGCAGCCAAGACAACAGGGTTGAGCAGTACTTC.

In its sample, this clonotype was seen many times. The chain recombines TRBV5-1 with TRBJ2-7; D might be TRBD1 (6 bases). Germline V gene data show CDR1 as SGHRS and CDR2 as YFSETQ. V was clipped by 2 bases and J by 0 bases, with 12 bases between them. This CDR3 spans 15 amino acids. CDR3 in amino acids: CASSFGTSRSYEQYF. In DNA form, the CDR3 reads TGCGCCAGCAGCTTTGGGACATCCCGCTCCTACGAGCAGTACTTC.

The chain links TRBV25-1 to TRBJ2-2, with unresolved D. The CDR3 is made up of 16 amino acids. Germline V lookup: CDR1 MGHDK, CDR2 SYGVNS. V was pared by 2 bases and J by 7 bases, with 17 bases between. Written as DNA, the CDR3 is TGTGCCAGCAGTGAACAAGAAATCCTCGGCTTCGGGGAGCTGTTTTTT. Amino acids: CASSEQEILGFGELFF.

In its sample, this clonotype was seen many times. This chain uses TRBV7-8 with TRBJ2-1; D unclear. Between the trimmed V and J ends, which lost 5 bases and 6 bases, there was a span of 8 bases. The CDR3 runs 12 residues. CDR1 is SGHVS, CDR2 FQNEAQ, per germline. Here the CDR3 reads CASSPVVNEQFF. The CDR3 nucleotides read TGTGCCAGCAGCCCAGTTGTCAATGAGCAGTTCTTC.

This chain uses TRBV5-1 with TRBJ2-5; D is unclear. Germline loops: CDR1 SGHRS, CDR2 YFSETQ. The CDR3 loop spans 15 amino acids. Trimming took off 2 bases at V and 7 bases at J, with 18 bases between the two ends. CDR3 nucleotide sequence: TGCGCCAGCAGCTTAGTTGAATTCCTAAGAGGGACCCAGTACTTC. Its translation is CASSLVEFLRGTQYF.

The chain combines TRBV4-3 with TRBJ2-3; D perhaps matches TRBD2 (5 bases). Trimming shortened V by 1 base and J by 6 bases, and 14 bases separated the two germline ends. The CDR3 has 15 amino acids. Per germline, CDR1 LGHNA and CDR2 YSLEER. CDR3 coding DNA: TGCGCCAGCAGCCAAGCACTAGGAACGAGCGATACGCAGTATTTT. It yields the protein CASSQALGTSDTQYF.

This clonotype was recorded at least ten times. The chain combines TRBV7-6 with TRBJ2-7; possible D gene TRBD2, 5 bases. V lost 4 bases and J lost 2, with 12 bases in between. The germline V gene encodes CDR1 SGHVS and CDR2 FNYEAQ. This CDR3 spans 14 amino acids. Here the CDR3 reads CASSSGGSAYEQYF. The CDR3 nucleotides are TGTGCCAGCAGCTCCGGTGGGAGCGCCTACGAGCAGTACTTC.

V gene TRBV5-1 combines with J gene TRBJ2-3, with 9 bases lining up with TRBD1. The CDR3 is 16 residues long. The germline V gene encodes CDR1 SGHRS and CDR2 YFSETQ. J gave up 3 bases and V 4 bases, and 9 bases lay outside the gene matches. The CDR3 sequence is CASSGPGTGLTDTQYF. The CDR3 nucleotides read TGCGCCAGCAGCGGCCCCGGGACAGGGTTAACAGATACGCAGTATTTT.

The J gene is TRBJ2-2, the V gene TRBV21-1. TRBV21-1 corresponds to a pseudogene. This CDR3 comprises 16 residues. CDR3 nucleotides: TGTGCCAGCGGCCCGATTGATGCCGCGGACACCGGGGAGCTGTTTTTT. Translated: CASGPIDAADTGELFF.

In its sample, this clonotype was seen many times. The chain joins TRBV7-3 to TRBJ2-3; TRBD2 aligns across 7 bases. The ends lost 4 bases at V and 2 bases at J; junction bases unmatched: 12. The CDR3 totals 17 residues. Germline-derived CDR1 and CDR2 are SGHTA and FQGTGA. The CDR3 nucleotides read TGTGCCAGCAGCTCCGAGACTAGCCGAACTGCCACAGATACGCAGTATTTT. Amino acids: CASSSETSRTATDTQYF.

This clonotype was observed a handful of times. The chain employs TRBV20-1 and TRBJ2-1; 7 positions match TRBD2. Germline V gene lookup returns CDR1 DFQATT and CDR2 SNEGSKA (reference sequence). The V segment lost 5 bases and the J segment 5 bases; nucleotides outside the gene matches: 12. This CDR3 comprises 15 residues. CDR3 DNA: TGCAGTGCTTTACTCCGGGACTACCTAAACAATGAGCAGTTCTTC. Translated, it gives CSALLRDYLNNEQFF.

In this sample, this clonotype turned up a few times. V gene TRBV27 combines with J gene TRBJ2-6; D is undetermined. V lost 2 bases to trimming and J lost 0 bases, with 5 bases between them. The germline V gene encodes CDR1 MNHEY and CDR2 SMNVEV (reference sequence). This CDR3 contains 15 residues. The CDR3 loop is CASSLIPSGANVLTF. The CDR3 DNA follows: TGTGCCAGCAGTTTAATTCCCTCTGGGGCCAACGTCCTGACTTTC.

A few counts support this clonotype. The chain recombines TRBV29-1 with TRBJ2-7; TRBD2 agrees at 8 bases. The CDR3 loop spans 11 amino acids. The germline V gene has CDR1 SQVTM and CDR2 ANQGSEA. V was pared by 6 bases and J by 6 bases, with 4 bases of the junction left unmatched. The CDR3 here is CSVAAGVEQYF. DNA of the CDR3: TGCAGCGTCGCAGCGGGAGTCGAGCAGTACTTC.

The chain combines TRBV12-3 or TRBV12-4 with TRBJ1-2; weak D call: TRBD1 (6 bases). V was clipped by 7 bases and J by 1 base, with 19 bases between them. The CDR3 loop spans 16 amino acids. The DNA of the CDR3 is TGTGCCAGCACCCCTCCTCGCACGGACAGTAACTATGGCTACACCTTC. Translation: CASTPPRTDSNYGYTF.

V usage is TRBV6-1 and J usage is TRBJ2-1, with D unresolved. Germline CDR1 is MNHNS and CDR2 is SASEGT. V lost 3 bases, J lost 6 bases, and 3 bases lay in between. The CDR3 covers 11 residues. CDR3 sequence (DNA): TGTGCCAGCAGTGATCTCAATGAGCAGTTCTTC. Protein sequence: CASSDLNEQFF.

This clonotype was detected ten times or more. The chain is built from TRBV27 and TRBJ2-1; D gene uncertain. V was trimmed by 2 bases and J by 4 bases, leaving 6 bases between them. The CDR3 is 13 amino acids. Germline CDR1 reads MNHEY; CDR2 reads SMNVEV (reference sequence). The DNA for the CDR3 is TGTGCCAGCAGTTTAGGGCAGTACAATGAGCAGTTCTTC. Encoded protein: CASSLGQYNEQFF.

This clonotype was picked up a small number of times. The gene calls are TRBV9 and TRBJ2-3; D possibly corresponds to TRBD1 (5 bases). The CDR3 runs 16 residues. Germline V gene data show CDR1 as SGDLS and CDR2 as YYNGEE. The V end lost 0 bases, the J end lost 0 bases, and 11 bases lay between the germline ends. CDR3 in DNA: TGTGCCAGCAGCGTAGAAGGGGTCACCAGCACAGATACGCAGTATTTT. This codes for CASSVEGVTSTDTQYF.

This clonotype was observed a handful of times. The chain uses TRBV9 and TRBJ2-1, with TRBD1 as a possible D gene (6 bases). Germline lookup yields CDR1 SGDLS and CDR2 YYNGEE. This CDR3 is built from 15 residues. Trimming removed 0 bases at V and 5 bases at J, with 12 bases between. The CDR3 DNA reads TGTGCCAGCAGCGTAGATGGGGGCTACAACAATGAGCAGTTCTTC. The encoded protein is CASSVDGGYNNEQFF.

This clonotype was observed a few times. J is TRBJ2-3 and V is TRBV3-1; 10 bases align to TRBD2. V was pared by 0 bases and J by 1 base, with 4 bases of the junction left unmatched. From germline, CDR1 is LGHDT and CDR2 YNNKEL (reference sequence). The CDR3 consists of 17 residues. This chain's CDR3 is CASSQEWTSGRTDTQYF. The CDR3 DNA follows: TGTGCCAGCAGCCAAGAATGGACTAGCGGACGCACAGATACGCAGTATTTT.

The V call is TRBV30, the J call TRBJ1-1; D remains ambiguous. The germline CDR1 and CDR2 sequences are GTSNPN and SVGIG (reference sequence). Trimming cost V 0 bases and J 4 bases, with 9 bases left between them. This CDR3 region has 13 residues. CDR3 nucleotides: TGTGCCTGGAGTGTGCTGGGTTCCACTGAAGCTTTCTTT. Translated: CAWSVLGSTEAFF.

This clonotype was counted between two and nine times. The rearrangement links TRBV7-9 to TRBJ2-2; D not resolved. V was pared by 5 bases and J by 3 bases, with 7 bases between. The germline V gene encodes CDR1 SEHNR and CDR2 FQNEAQ (reference sequence). The CDR3 has 13 amino acids. CDR3 coding DNA: TGTGCCAGCAGCCTCGACCACACCGGGGAGCTGTTTTTT. Translated: CASSLDHTGELFF.

The CDR3 DNA reads as TGCGCCAGCAGCTTGGCTGGACAGCACACAGATACGCAGTATTTT. Amino acids: CASSLAGQHTDTQYF. V is TRBV5-1 and J is TRBJ2-3, with a possible D match to TRBD1 (6 bases). The V gene lost 0 bases and the J gene lost 2 bases, with 10 bases spanning the gap. There are 15 residues in the CDR3. Germline V gives CDR1 SGHRS, CDR2 YFSETQ.

This clonotype turned up a few times. V usage is TRBV7-9 and J usage is TRBJ2-3; D ambiguous. Germline CDR1 reads SEHNR; CDR2 reads FQNEAQ (reference sequence). Trimming took 5 bases from V and 0 from J, leaving 12 bases between them. The length of the CDR3 is 15 residues. The CDR3 coding sequence is TGTGCCAGCAGCCCGCGGACCCCTAGCACAGATACGCAGTATTTT. It encodes CASSPRTPSTDTQYF.

The chain carries TRBV30 and TRBJ1-1; the D gene is possibly TRBD1 (5 bases). V dropped 0 bases and J dropped 6 bases, with 20 bases sitting between them. This CDR3 has 16 amino acids. Germline-derived CDR1 and CDR2 are GTSNPN and SVGIG (reference sequence). The CDR3 DNA sequence: TGTGCCTGGAGTGTACGTCGGGGGTTGGGGTTCCCTGAAGCTTTCTTT. This encodes CAWSVRRGLGFPEAFF.

This clonotype was counted only a few times. V gene TRBV5-1 combines with J gene TRBJ2-3, with 9 bases lining up with TRBD2. Looked up from germline, CDR1 is SGHRS and CDR2 is YFSETQ. V trimming: 1 base; J trimming: 2 bases; junction bases outside the gene matches: 5. CDR3 length: 16 residues. The chain's CDR3 is CASSLSLAGTTDTQYF. As DNA, the CDR3 is TGCGCCAGCAGCTTGAGCCTAGCGGGGACCACAGATACGCAGTATTTT.

This clonotype was seen a few times. The rearrangement joins TRBV3-1 to TRBJ2-1, with 7 bases that match TRBD1. The CDR3 is 17 amino acids. Germline V lookup: CDR1 LGHDT, CDR2 YNNKEL (reference sequence). Trimming removed 0 bases from V and 4 bases from J; junction bases left unmatched: 9. This CDR3 reads CASSQEFKGAAYNEQFF. CDR3 in DNA: TGTGCCAGCAGCCAAGAATTTAAGGGGGCAGCGTACAATGAGCAGTTCTTC.

The rearrangement uses TRBV9 and TRBJ2-3; D gene ambiguous. Trimming left V 1 base short and J 4 bases short, with 4 bases between. The CDR3 loop spans 12 amino acids. Germline V lookup: CDR1 SGDLS, CDR2 YYNGEE. The CDR3 sequence is CASSVRPDTQYF. The CDR3 DNA reads TGTGCCAGCAGCGTACGCCCAGATACGCAGTATTTT.